The clone carrying this T cell receptor beta chain has a handful of counts. The antigen is not known. The data are from a study of CD4 T cells in relation to SARS-CoV-2 and coronaviruses. Germline CDR1 is SGHNT and CDR2 is YENEEA. This CDR3 spans 16 amino acids. The V end was cut by 1 base, the J end by 3 bases, with 15 bases between. The unexposed donors gave CD4+ T cells in about 2011-2018, prior to COVID-19. After about 11 days of culture, CD4+ T cells were isolated. Testing used SARS-CoV-2 S/N and four cold-coronavirus spikes on unexposed-donor CD4+ T cells, cells permitting. Fresh IL-2 medium replaced half the medium on days 3 and 7. The repertoire was sequenced with immunoSEQ multiplex PCR; TCRdb's copy has only in-frame clones and lacks some. The sample lists some 21,000 clones, about 80% occurring once. Overall study findings and caveats: No donor gave both pre-pandemic and post-infection samples. This crossreactivity analysis covered spike protein alone, no other viral proteins.

This chain joins TRBV11-3 and TRBJ2-5, with D maybe TRBD2 (6 bases). The receptor comes from a human donor in good health. Sequenced sample: CD4+ T cells from PBMCs, cultured in vitro. The DNA of the CDR3 is TGTGCCAGCAGCTTAGGAGGGCGGGGAACAGAAGAGACCCAGTACTTC. Protein: CASSLGGRGTEETQYF.